This T cell receptor beta chain came from a study of blood T cell repertoires in COVID-19. In the study overall: Whether acute or convalescent, the COVID-19 samples came from the United States, Italy and Spain. PBMCs, B-cell-depleted T cells, or T cells were the source of the cDNA or gDNA that made up the material.

The germline CDR1 and CDR2 sequences are MNHNY and SVGAGI (reference sequence). J was trimmed by 4 bases and V by 6 bases; bases with no gene match: 9. The CDR3 runs 15 residues. Authors' processing steps: Cell counts per sample came from amplifying reference gene primers. Clones were read by immunoSEQ multiplex PCR, and TCRdb kept only the in-frame ones, dropping some. Clone size and the V and J calls come from that table; the DNA yielded D and trimming. The sample includes 350,000 or so clones, 80% to 90% seen only once; the top ten take more than 9%. Material: peripheral blood. The rearrangement joins TRBV6-6 to TRBJ1-1, with TRBD1 matching over 9 bases. The clonotype originates from a woman in her twenties or thirties with COVID-19, enrolled during active disease. Here the CDR3 DNA reads TGTGCCAGCAGGCCACCGGGACAGGGAAGCACTGAAGCTTTCTTT. This codes for CASRPPGQGSTEAFF.